These 32 T cell receptor beta chains were sequenced from one sample in a study of response to subunit inactivated influenza vaccine. A single record per CDR3 protein comes from TCRdb applying MiXCR to the RT-PCR reads. The sample holds around 490,000 distinct CDR3 sequences, less than 8% seen once. Sequenced material: PBMCs from blood, taken less than 30 months after vaccination. The receptors come from a man aged 45-69 years who received an inactivated influenza vaccine.

This clonotype was detected only a few times. The V gene is TRBV10-3, the J gene TRBJ2-7; 9 bases align to TRBD1. The germline V gene has CDR1 ENHRY and CDR2 SYGVKD. V dropped 5 bases and J dropped 5; count of bases not matched to a gene: 10. The CDR3 sequence is 15 residues long. This CDR3 reads CAISSTTGTGNEQYF. The CDR3 DNA follows: TGTGCCATCAGTTCCACCACCGGGACAGGGAACGAGCAGTACTTC.

The V gene is TRBV9, the J gene TRBJ2-2; D gene unclear. Germline-derived CDR1 and CDR2 are SGDLS and YYNGEE. The CDR3 is 12 amino acids. V lost 1 base to trimming and J lost 4 bases, with 2 bases between them. The CDR3 region has the DNA TGTGCCAGCAGCGTAATCACCGGGGAGCTGTTTTTT. As protein: CASSVITGELFF.

There are a few counts of this clonotype. J is TRBJ2-7 and V is TRBV28, with 10 bases aligning to TRBD1. Germline V CDR1 and CDR2: MDHEN, SYDVKM. The CDR3 consists of 16 residues. Losses at the gene ends were 8 bases for V and 2 bases for J; bases not matched to a gene: 12. DNA for the CDR3: TGTGCCAGCCGAACTGGGGGGACAGGGGTAACCTACGAGCAGTACTTC. This codes for CASRTGGTGVTYEQYF.

This chain joins TRBV5-1 and TRBJ2-7; 16 nucleotides line up with TRBD2. Germline lookup yields CDR1 SGHRS and CDR2 YFSETQ. The CDR3 sequence is 17 residues long. V was clipped by 3 bases and J by 5 bases; unmatched bases: 8. Written as DNA, the CDR3 is TGCGCCAGCAGCTATGGGACTAGCGGGGGGGCCATCCACGAGCAGTACTTC. Its translation is CASSYGTSGGAIHEQYF.

This clonotype occurred many times. This chain joins TRBV3-1 and TRBJ1-6; TRBD1 agrees at 7 bases. This CDR3 spans 14 amino acids. V was clipped by 0 bases and J by 7 bases; unmatched bases: 0. CDR1 is LGHDT and CDR2 is YNNKEL in the germline V gene (reference sequence). CDR3 protein: CASSQDRGNSPLHF. CDR3 coding DNA: TGTGCCAGCAGCCAAGACAGGGGGAATTCACCCCTCCACTTT.

This clonotype has only a few counts. The CDR3 nucleotides are TGTGCCACCAGCAGAGATCCACAGGGAGGTCGGACGCAGTATTTT. Translating gives CATSRDPQGGRTQYF. The genes are TRBV15 and TRBJ2-3; either TRBD1 or TRBD2 may supply D (6 bases each). Trimming pared 0 bases from V and 9 bases from J, leaving 16 bases between. The germline V gene has CDR1 LNHNV and CDR2 YYDKDF (reference sequence). The CDR3 has 15 residues.

This clonotype came up many times. V gene TRBV5-1 combines with J gene TRBJ2-7; 8 nucleotides align to TRBD2. V lost 4 bases and J lost 3; bases outside the gene matches: 12. The CDR3 is 16 residues long. From germline, CDR1 is SGHRS and CDR2 YFSETQ. The CDR3 reads CASSPRAGGMGYEQYF. The CDR3 DNA reads TGCGCCAGCAGCCCCAGGGCGGGGGGTATGGGCTACGAGCAGTACTTC.

This chain connects TRBV7-2 to TRBJ1-6; 7 bases are shared with TRBD1. J was trimmed by 6 bases and V by 0 bases; bases with no gene match: 5. CDR3 length equals 16 residues. The germline gives CDR1 SGHTA, CDR2 FQGNSA. CDR3 protein: CASSLAEGTANSPLHF. The CDR3 DNA follows: TGTGCCAGCAGCTTAGCTGAGGGGACAGCTAATTCACCCCTCCACTTT. The full variable domain, rest sourced from reference TRBV7-2 and TRBJ1-6, is GAGVSQSPSNKVTEKGKDVELRCDPISGHTALYWYRQSLGQGLEFLIYFQGNSAPDKSGLPSDRFSAERTGGSVSTLTIQRTQQEDSAVYLCASSLAEGTANSPLHFGNGTRLTVT.

The V gene is TRBV27, the J gene TRBJ1-3; D remains unclear. This CDR3 has 13 amino acids. The V end lost 8 bases, the J end lost 3 bases, and 11 bases lay between the germline ends. Germline CDR1 is MNHEY and CDR2 is SMNVEV (reference sequence). The CDR3 coding sequence is TGTGCCAGCGGTATTATCAATGGAAACACCATATATTTT. Translated, it gives CASGIINGNTIYF.

The chain combines TRBV6-1 with TRBJ2-1, with TRBD2 identical over 10 bases. The CDR3 consists of 16 residues. V lost 5 bases to trimming and J lost 5 bases; unmatched junction nucleotides: 9. The germline V gene has CDR1 MNHNS and CDR2 SASEGT. The CDR3: CASSRSTAGGDNEQFF. The CDR3 DNA reads TGTGCCAGCAGTCGTTCAACAGCGGGAGGGGACAATGAGCAGTTCTTC.

The chain uses TRBV7-2 and TRBJ2-1, with D possibly being TRBD1 (6 bases). The V end was cut by 8 bases, the J end by 2 bases, with 13 bases between. Germline-derived CDR1 and CDR2 are SGHTA and FQGNSA. The CDR3 is 14 residues long. CDR3 DNA: TGTGCCAGCCACAGGGCGGGTCCCTACAATGAGCAGTTCTTC. The encoded protein is CASHRAGPYNEQFF.

This clonotype was detected only a few times. The rearrangement joins TRBV20-1 to TRBJ2-5, with D maybe TRBD2 (6 bases). The germline gives CDR1 DFQATT, CDR2 SNEGSKA (reference sequence). The CDR3 is 17 amino acids. V lost 0 bases, J lost 5 bases, and 22 bases lay in between. In DNA, the CDR3 is TGCAGTGCTAGAGATCCCCGTTTGGGGGGTATGGGCGAGACCCAGTACTTC. The encoded protein is CSARDPRLGGMGETQYF.

This clonotype turned up a few times. The genes are TRBV20-1 and TRBJ2-3; no clear D gene. The CDR3 is made up of 12 amino acids. V dropped 4 bases and J dropped 0 bases, with 5 bases sitting between them. From germline, CDR1 is DFQATT and CDR2 SNEGSKA (reference sequence). As DNA, the CDR3 is TGCAGTGCTACGACTAGCACAGATACGCAGTATTTT. This sequence encodes CSATTSTDTQYF.

This clonotype turned up a few times. The V and J genes are TRBV28 and TRBJ2-1; 7 bases map to TRBD2. V dropped 7 bases and J dropped 0; count of bases not matched to a gene: 3. The length of the CDR3 is 14 residues. Germline V gene sequence: CDR1 MDHEN, CDR2 SYDVKM. CDR3 bases: TGTGCCAGCAAGGAGCGGGACTCCTACAATGAGCAGTTCTTC. It translates to CASKERDSYNEQFF.

The rearrangement links TRBV5-6 to TRBJ2-5; D remains unclear. Germline-derived CDR1 and CDR2 are SGHDT and YYEEEE. This CDR3 contains 15 residues. The ends were cut back, 4 bases at V and 5 bases at J, with 18 bases in the middle. The CDR3: CASSTRQVGRETQYF. CDR3 DNA: TGTGCCAGCAGCACTCGTCAGGTAGGTCGGGAGACCCAGTACTTC. Full variable domain (outside the CDR3, taken from reference TRBV5-6 and TRBJ2-5): DAGVTQSPTHLIKTRGQQVTLRCSPKSGHDTVSWYQQALGQGPQFIFQYYEEEERQRGNFPDRFSGHQFPNYSSELNVNALLLGDSALYLCASSTRQVGRETQYFGPGTRLLVL.

In this sample, this clonotype turned up a few times. This chain uses TRBV30 with TRBJ2-2; D is unresolved. Per the germline V gene, CDR1 is GTSNPN and CDR2 is SVGIG (reference sequence). Trimming shortened V by 3 bases and J by 1 base, and 6 bases separated the two germline ends. The CDR3 contains 13 residues. The CDR3 protein is CAWRGQNTGELFF. Here the CDR3 DNA reads TGTGCCTGGAGGGGTCAGAACACCGGGGAGCTGTTTTTT.

This clonotype was recorded a few times. This chain uses TRBV4-1 with TRBJ2-1; 8 bases match TRBD2. Germline CDR1 is MGHRA and CDR2 is YSYEKL. V lost 5 bases and J lost 10; bases outside the gene matches: 22. The CDR3 consists of 18 residues. Here the CDR3 reads CASSSRTLPGTRVTEQFF. CDR3 DNA sequence: TGCGCCAGCAGCTCCCGAACCCTCCCCGGGACTAGGGTCACGGAGCAGTTCTTC.

The table lists this clonotype with many counts. A junction boundary mismatches the germline segment, possibly from a read error. The rearrangement uses TRBV6-5 and TRBJ1-2, with 8 bases fitting TRBD1. This CDR3 comprises 15 residues. CDR1 MNHEY and CDR2 SVGAGI come from the germline V gene. The CDR3 DNA follows: TGTGCCAGCAGTACCACGGACAGGGCCCTCAATGGGTACACCTTC. As protein: CASSTTDRALNGYTF.

The chain carries TRBV4-2 and TRBJ2-3, with 14 bases identical to TRBD2. In germline, CDR1 is LGHNA, CDR2 YNFKEQ. V gave up 2 bases and J gave up 4 bases; unmatched junction bases: 8. This CDR3 is 18 amino acids long. The CDR3 bases are TGTGCCAGCAGCCAACCGCTGGAGACTAGCGGGAGGGCAGATACGCAGTATTTT. Its protein is CASSQPLETSGRADTQYF.

Many counts were recorded for this clonotype. The J gene is TRBJ1-4, the V gene TRBV3-1; D may be TRBD1 (5 bases). The ends were cut back, 1 base at V and 8 bases at J, with 14 bases in the middle. The CDR3 is 15 amino acids. Per the germline V gene, CDR1 is LGHDT and CDR2 is YNNKEL (reference sequence). The DNA for the CDR3 is TGTGCCAGCAGCCAAGGCCAGGGCCGTGGGGAAAAACTGTTTTTT. Translating gives CASSQGQGRGEKLFF.

This clonotype was recorded a few times. This sequence joins TRBV20-1 and TRBJ2-1; possible D gene TRBD2, 6 bases. CDR1 is DFQATT, CDR2 SNEGSKA, per germline (reference sequence). Trimming pared 3 bases from V and 5 bases from J, leaving 11 bases between. This CDR3 comprises 13 residues. CDR3 sequence reads: CSASPTRHNEQFF. The CDR3 DNA reads TGCAGTGCTAGCCCGACTAGGCACAATGAGCAGTTCTTC.

This clonotype was found many times. The gene calls are TRBV10-3 and TRBJ2-1; TRBD2 aligns across 10 bases. The germline gives CDR1 ENHRY, CDR2 SYGVKD. Trimming removed 6 bases from V and 3 bases from J; junction bases left unmatched: 11. This CDR3 comprises 17 residues. The CDR3 DNA sequence: TGTGCCATCAGCGAGCTGGGGACTAGCGTTAGCTACAATGAGCAGTTCTTC. Its protein product is CAISELGTSVSYNEQFF.

The V gene is TRBV3-1, the J gene TRBJ2-3; D might be TRBD1 (5 bases). Trimming left V 6 bases short and J 2 bases short, with 12 bases between. CDR1 and CDR2 (germline): LGHDT, YNNKEL (reference sequence). The CDR3 is made up of 14 amino acids. CDR3 amino acids: CASSFSTDTDTQYF. CDR3 in DNA: TGTGCCAGCAGTTTCTCGACAGACACAGATACGCAGTATTTT.

The rearrangement joins TRBV5-1 to TRBJ2-7; 8 bases map to TRBD1. Germline V gene data show CDR1 as SGHRS and CDR2 as YFSETQ. The CDR3 length is 14 residues. J lost 2 bases, V lost 4 bases, and 5 bases had no gene match. The CDR3 protein is CASSTLRGPYEQYF. CDR3 DNA: TGCGCCAGCAGCACCCTCAGGGGGCCCTACGAGCAGTACTTC. Drawing the rest from reference TRBV5-1 and TRBJ2-7, the complete variable domain is KAGVTQTPRYLIKTRGQQVTLSCSPISGHRSVSWYQQTPGQGLQFLFEYFSETQRNKGNFPGRFSGRQFSNSRSEMNVSTLELGDSALYLCASSTLRGPYEQYFGPGTRLTVT.

The chain couples TRBV7-9 to TRBJ1-2; D may be TRBD1 (5 bases). In germline, CDR1 is SEHNR, CDR2 FQNEAQ (reference sequence). The CDR3 spans 13 residues. Trimming stripped 4 bases from V and 6 bases from J, with 12 bases between. The CDR3 loop is CASSWIVTDGYTF. The CDR3 bases are TGTGCCAGCAGCTGGATAGTGACAGATGGCTACACCTTC.

This clonotype was counted only a few times. This chain uses TRBV7-6 with TRBJ2-2, with D maybe TRBD1 (6 bases). This CDR3 region has 14 residues. Trimming took 4 bases from V and 6 from J, leaving 12 bases between them. Germline lookup yields CDR1 SGHVS and CDR2 FNYEAQ. CDR3 sequence (DNA): TGTGCCAGCAGCTCACTACAGGGTCCCGGGGAGCTGTTTTTT. It specifies CASSSLQGPGELFF.

The rearrangement joins TRBV4-3 to TRBJ1-2; TRBD1 is a possible D gene (6 bases). Germline CDR1 LGHNA, CDR2 YSLEER. V lost 4 bases, J lost 0 bases, and 18 bases lay in between. The CDR3 length is 17 residues. CDR3 protein: CASSPTATDRSNYGYTF. The DNA of the CDR3 is TGCGCCAGCAGCCCGACCGCTACCGACAGGTCTAACTATGGCTACACCTTC.

The chain uses TRBV6-2 or TRBV6-3 and TRBJ2-6, with D unclear. Trimming removed 0 bases at V and 4 bases at J, with 10 bases between. CDR1 and CDR2 from the germline V gene are MNHEY and SVGEGT. The CDR3 sequence is 16 residues long. The CDR3, as DNA: TGTGCCAGCAGTTACTCGAAAGGTTACGGGGCCAACGTCCTGACTTTC. It codes for CASSYSKGYGANVLTF.

In this sample, this clonotype turned up a few times. V usage is TRBV9 and J usage is TRBJ2-5; a possible D gene is TRBD2 (6 bases). The CDR3 spans 15 residues. Germline V gene lookup returns CDR1 SGDLS and CDR2 YYNGEE. The V end was cut by 0 bases, the J end by 4 bases, with 13 bases between. The CDR3 region is CASSVGGGLGETQYF. DNA of the CDR3: TGTGCCAGCAGCGTAGGTGGAGGGCTGGGAGAGACCCAGTACTTC.

The chain uses TRBV5-1 and TRBJ2-1; 9 positions match TRBD2. The germline CDR1 and CDR2 sequences are SGHRS and YFSETQ. The CDR3 is made up of 15 amino acids. The junction had 10 bases not matched to a gene; V was cut back by 2 bases and J by 10 bases. The CDR3 DNA is TGCGCCAGCAGCTTTTCTGTGGCTAGCGGGAAAGAGCAGTTCTTC. Protein sequence: CASSFSVASGKEQFF.

Concerning this clonotype itself: This may arise from a read error, as a much more abundant clone is one base away. The gene calls are TRBV20-1 and TRBJ2-5; tentative D call: TRBD2 (6 bases). This CDR3 region has 18 residues. Germline CDR1 is DFQATT and CDR2 is SNEGSKA (reference sequence). V was pared by 3 bases and J by 5 bases, with 28 bases between. CDR3 bases: TGCAGTGCTAGGTCGGGGCGTCGGAAAAGCGGGTGTTTGGAGACCCAGTACTTC. It encodes CSARSGRRKSGCLETQYF.

This sequence joins TRBV12-3 or TRBV12-4 and TRBJ2-4; 12 bases match TRBD2. CDR3 length: 16 amino acids. Unmatched junction bases numbered 11, after V lost 6 bases and J lost 8 bases. CDR3 nucleotide sequence: TGTGCCAGCAGCCTCGAACTAGCGGGAGGTCTTGACATTCAGTACTTC. Protein product: CASSLELAGGLDIQYF.